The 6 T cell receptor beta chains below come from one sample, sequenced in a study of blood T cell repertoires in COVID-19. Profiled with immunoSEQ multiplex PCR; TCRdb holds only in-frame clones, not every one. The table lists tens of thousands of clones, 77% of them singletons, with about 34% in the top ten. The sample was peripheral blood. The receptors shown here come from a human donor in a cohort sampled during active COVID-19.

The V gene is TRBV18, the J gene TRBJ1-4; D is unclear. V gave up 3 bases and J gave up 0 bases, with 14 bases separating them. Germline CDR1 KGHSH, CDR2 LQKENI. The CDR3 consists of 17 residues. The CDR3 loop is CASSPAIQDATNEKLFF. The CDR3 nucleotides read TGTGCCAGCTCACCTGCCATCCAGGATGCAACTAATGAAAAACTGTTTTTT.

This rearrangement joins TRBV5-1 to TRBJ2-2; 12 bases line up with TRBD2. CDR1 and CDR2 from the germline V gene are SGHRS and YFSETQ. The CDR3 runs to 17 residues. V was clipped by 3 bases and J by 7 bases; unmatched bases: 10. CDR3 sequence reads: CASSSRTSGTQSGELFF. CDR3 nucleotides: TGCGCCAGCAGCTCTCGGACTAGCGGGACTCAAAGCGGGGAGCTGTTTTTT.

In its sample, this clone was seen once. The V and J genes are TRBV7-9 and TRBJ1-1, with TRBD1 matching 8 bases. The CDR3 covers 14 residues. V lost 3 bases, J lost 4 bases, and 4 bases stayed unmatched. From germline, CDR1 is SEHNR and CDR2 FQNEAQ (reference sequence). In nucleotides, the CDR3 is TGTGCCAGCAGCTTTCAGGGGGCGGGCACTGAAGCTTTCTTT. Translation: CASSFQGAGTEAFF.

The DNA of the CDR3 is TGTGCCAGCAGGCCCCGAGATGTGGATCAGCCCCAGCATTTT. It translates to CASRPRDVDQPQHF. The genes are TRBV6-4 and TRBJ1-5, with no clear D. CDR1 is MRHNA, CDR2 SNTAGT, per germline. CDR3 length: 14 residues. The V gene lost 6 bases and the J gene lost 5 bases, with 14 bases spanning the gap.

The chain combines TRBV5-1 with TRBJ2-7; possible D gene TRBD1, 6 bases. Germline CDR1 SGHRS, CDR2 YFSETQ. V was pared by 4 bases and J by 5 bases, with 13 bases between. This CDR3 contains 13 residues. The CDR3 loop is CASSELQGHEQYF. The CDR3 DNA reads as TGCGCCAGCAGCGAACTACAGGGCCACGAGCAGTACTTC.

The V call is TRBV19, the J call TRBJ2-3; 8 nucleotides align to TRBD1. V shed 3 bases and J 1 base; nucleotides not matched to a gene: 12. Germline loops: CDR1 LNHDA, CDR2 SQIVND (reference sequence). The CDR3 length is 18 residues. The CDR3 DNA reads TGTGCCAGTAGTATGAACAGGGGGGTCCCTGCCGGCACAGATACGCAGTATTTT. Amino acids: CASSMNRGVPAGTDTQYF.